What follows are 20 T cell receptor beta chains derived from one specimen sequenced in a study of cytomegalovirus exposure and HLA in healthy donors. With 60 Vbeta and 13 Jbeta primers, the PCR was carried out. Sequenced by immunoSEQ multiplex PCR; TCRdb stores in-frame clones only, minus some. Of 130,000 to 150,000 clones in the sample, approximately 80% were seen once. The sequenced sample was PBMCs. These receptors all come from a man between 18 and 35 years old in good health and CMV-seronegative.

The chain links TRBV7-2 to TRBJ2-5, with TRBD2 as a possible D gene (5 bases). The J call is in doubt because the DNA end fits TRBJ2-7 better. The CDR3 consists of 16 residues. Germline-derived CDR1 and CDR2 are SGHTA and FQGNSA. CDR3 sequence: CASSLAISASSYEQYF. CDR3 coding DNA: TGTGCCAGCAGCTTAGCGATTAGCGCTAGCTCCTACGAGCAGTACTTC.

The chain combines TRBV10-1 with TRBJ1-2; tentatively, D is TRBD1 (5 bases). Germline CDR1 is WNHNN and CDR2 is SYGVQD (reference sequence). This CDR3 has 14 amino acids. Trimming pared 5 bases from V and 8 bases from J, leaving 18 bases between. This chain's CDR3 is CASSPGGDLYGYTF. CDR3 coding DNA: TGCGCCAGCAGTCCAGGAGGGGATCTATACGGCTACACCTTC.

This clone was seen more than once but under ten times. J is TRBJ2-1 and V is TRBV10-1, with 7 nucleotides matching TRBD1. The CDR3 extends over 12 amino acids. V dropped 4 bases and J dropped 11; count of bases not matched to a gene: 5. Germline V lookup: CDR1 WNHNN, CDR2 SYGVQD (reference sequence). The CDR3 loop reads CASSGWTGQQFF. As DNA, the CDR3 is TGCGCCAGCAGTGGGTGGACAGGTCAGCAGTTCTTC.

The V and J genes are TRBV7-8 and TRBJ2-5; D might be TRBD2 (5 bases). TRBJ2-7 explains the end of the DNA better; the J call may be wrong. The CDR3 totals 14 residues. CDR1 SGHVS and CDR2 FQNEAQ come from the germline V gene. This chain's CDR3 is CASSPRGHSYEQYF. For the CDR3, the DNA is TGTGCCAGCAGCCCAAGAGGGCACTCCTACGAGCAGTACTTC.

V usage is TRBV2 and J usage is TRBJ2-7, with 12 positions matching TRBD2. Germline loops: CDR1 SNHLY, CDR2 FYNNEI. V shed 6 bases, J shed 0 bases, and the junction held 3 bases outside the gene matches. This CDR3 has 15 amino acids. CDR3 DNA: TGTGCCAGCAGAGAGGGACTAGCGGGCTCCTACGAGCAGTACTTC. Its protein product is CASREGLAGSYEQYF.

The chain recombines TRBV4-2 with TRBJ2-3; TRBD2 agrees at 12 bases. The germline gives CDR1 LGHNA, CDR2 YNFKEQ. The CDR3 loop spans 18 amino acids. V lost 1 base to trimming and J lost 5 bases; unmatched junction nucleotides: 10. The CDR3 is CASSQGTRTSGMRDTQYF. The CDR3 DNA is TGTGCCAGCAGCCAAGGTACCCGGACTAGCGGGATGAGAGATACGCAGTATTTT.

This clone was seen more than once but under ten times. The genes are TRBV5-4 and TRBJ2-7; a possible D gene is TRBD1 (7 bases). Trimming removed 3 bases at V and 2 bases at J, with 12 bases between. CDR3 length equals 14 residues. CDR1 and CDR2 from the germline V gene are SGHNT and YYREEE (reference sequence). Here the CDR3 reads CASSSGGGAYEQYF. For the CDR3, the DNA is TGTGCCAGCAGCTCAGGGGGAGGCGCCTACGAGCAGTACTTC. Filled out from reference TRBV5-4 and TRBJ2-7, the complete variable domain reads ETGVTQSPTHLIKTRGQQVTLRCSSQSGHNTVSWYQQALGQGPQFIFQYYREEENGRGNFPPRFSGLQFPNYSSELNVNALELDDSALYLCASSSGGGAYEQYFGPGTRLTVT.

The chain links TRBV5-5 to TRBJ2-7, with 13 bases lining up with TRBD2. The CDR3 spans 15 residues. V dropped 4 bases and J dropped 5; count of bases not matched to a gene: 6. CDR1 and CDR2 (germline): SGHKS, YYEKEE (reference sequence). CDR3 region: CASSLRTSGSHEQYF. The DNA for the CDR3 is TGTGCCAGCAGCCTTAGGACTAGCGGGAGCCACGAGCAGTACTTC.

This chain links TRBV19 with TRBJ1-1; maybe TRBD1 (6 bases). V was trimmed by 6 bases and J by 2 bases, leaving 16 bases between them. Per germline, CDR1 LNHDA and CDR2 SQIVND (reference sequence). This CDR3 has 15 amino acids. DNA for the CDR3: TGTGCCAGTAGGTTTTCTGACAGGAGTAACACTGAAGCTTTCTTT. This sequence encodes CASRFSDRSNTEAFF.

This clone was counted a few times. J is TRBJ1-5 and V is TRBV6-1; D possibly corresponds to TRBD1 (5 bases). Germline V gene data show CDR1 as MNHNS and CDR2 as SASEGT. The CDR3 sequence is 16 residues long. The V gene lost 4 bases and the J gene lost 4 bases, with 17 bases spanning the gap. CDR3 amino acids: CASSGTLGDGNQPQHF. The CDR3 nucleotides are TGTGCCAGCAGTGGGACCCTAGGGGATGGGAATCAGCCCCAGCATTTT.

The J gene is TRBJ2-7, the V gene TRBV28; TRBD2 aligns across 7 bases. CDR3 length equals 15 residues. Germline trimming cut 3 bases from V and 3 bases from J; bases unmatched to any gene: 8. The germline V gene encodes CDR1 MDHEN and CDR2 SYDVKM. The CDR3 is CASSLGGFPFYEQYF. The CDR3 nucleotides read TGTGCCAGCAGTTTGGGGGGGTTCCCCTTCTACGAGCAGTACTTC. The full variable domain, its missing parts supplied by reference TRBV28 and TRBJ2-7, is DVKVTQSSRYLVKRTGEKVFLECVQDMDHENMFWYRQDPGLGLRLIYFSYDVKMKEKGDIPEGYSVSREKKERFSLILESASTNQTSMYLCASSLGGFPFYEQYFGPGTRLTVT.

Only a few counts were recorded for this clone. The rearrangement joins TRBV28 to TRBJ2-3; a possible D gene is TRBD1 (6 bases). The CDR3 totals 14 residues. Trimming pared 5 bases from V and 2 bases from J, leaving 11 bases between. In germline, CDR1 is MDHEN, CDR2 SYDVKM. CDR3 loop: CASSATGFTDTQYF. In nucleotides, the CDR3 is TGTGCCAGCAGTGCAACAGGGTTCACAGATACGCAGTATTTT.

This clone was seen a few times. This chain links TRBV6-5 with TRBJ1-6; 7 bases align to TRBD1. Germline V gene data show CDR1 as MNHEY and CDR2 as SVGAGI. The CDR3 length is 14 residues. V was clipped by 2 bases and J by 8 bases; unmatched bases: 3. CDR3 nucleotide sequence: TGTGCCAGCAGTTACGGGGACAGAGATTCACCCCTCCACTTT. The encoded protein is CASSYGDRDSPLHF.

The V and J genes are TRBV2 and TRBJ1-4; D not resolved. Germline V gives CDR1 SNHLY, CDR2 FYNNEI. V was shortened by 7 bases and J by 8 bases, with 11 bases between the two germline ends. The CDR3 contains 12 residues. The CDR3 DNA sequence: TGTGCCAGCACCGGTCGGAGGGAAAAACTGTTTTTT. Translated: CASTGRREKLFF. Full variable domain (remainder filled in from reference TRBV2 and TRBJ1-4): EPEVTQTPSHQVTQMGQEVILRCVPISNHLYFYWYRQILGQKVEFLVSFYNNEISEKSEIFDDQFSVERPDGSNFTLKIRSTKLEDSAMYFCASTGRREKLFFGSGTQLSVL.

This chain uses TRBV6-6 with TRBJ1-5; 7 positions match TRBD1. J was trimmed by 0 bases and V by 5 bases; bases with no gene match: 7. Germline V lookup: CDR1 MNHNY, CDR2 SVGAGI (reference sequence). The CDR3 runs 16 residues. The CDR3: CASSPPGQNSNQPQHF. DNA of the CDR3: TGTGCCAGCAGTCCTCCGGGACAGAATAGCAATCAGCCCCAGCATTTT.

The chain employs TRBV7-9 and TRBJ2-5, with TRBD1 matching 7 bases. The ends lost 4 bases at V and 5 bases at J; junction bases unmatched: 10. Germline V lookup: CDR1 SEHNR, CDR2 FQNEAQ (reference sequence). The CDR3 is made up of 15 amino acids. The DNA for the CDR3 is TGTGCCAGCAGCTACCGACAGGGTGAGAGGGAGACCCAGTACTTC. This translates into CASSYRQGERETQYF.

The chain links TRBV7-9 to TRBJ2-5, with D maybe TRBD1 (5 bases). The DNA matches TRBJ2-7 better at its end, which makes the J call doubtful. Germline CDR1 is SEHNR and CDR2 is FQNEAQ (reference sequence). The CDR3 extends over 14 amino acids. CDR3 region: CASSFVAGSDEQYF. The CDR3 DNA sequence: TGTGCCAGCAGCTTCGTTGCAGGGTCGGACGAGCAGTACTTC.

In this sample, this clone turned up a few times. The chain employs TRBV11-3 and TRBJ2-7; D not certain. V was shortened by 1 base and J by 6 bases, with 10 bases between the two germline ends. From germline, CDR1 is SGHNT and CDR2 YENEEA. The CDR3 length is 13 residues. The CDR3 nucleotides read TGTGCCAGCAGCTTAGGCCCCTCCGGCGAGCAGTACTTC. Amino acid sequence: CASSLGPSGEQYF.

J is TRBJ2-7 and V is TRBV30; no clear D. V was shortened by 5 bases and J by 3 bases, with 8 bases between the two germline ends. The V gene's germline CDR1 is GTSNPN and CDR2 SVGIG (reference sequence). The CDR3 contains 11 residues. The CDR3 region has the DNA TGTGCCTGGGAACACCTCTACGAGCAGTACTTC. Encoded protein: CAWEHLYEQYF.

This chain connects TRBV7-9 to TRBJ1-6; possible D gene TRBD1, 5 bases. The V end was cut by 5 bases, the J end by 7 bases, with 15 bases between. Germline V gene data show CDR1 as SEHNR and CDR2 as FQNEAQ (reference sequence). The CDR3 is 15 residues long. The CDR3 DNA follows: TGTGCCAGCAGCCCGGACATGAGATGGAATTCACCCCTCCACTTT. Translation gives CASSPDMRWNSPLHF.